This T cell receptor beta chain was documented in a study of beta chain features in type 1 diabetes. Germline V gene sequence: CDR1 SNHLY, CDR2 FYNNEI. The CDR3 runs to 13 residues. Trimming took 6 bases from V and 7 from J, leaving 13 bases between them. The study's findings and limits: Moderately but significantly shorter TCRB CDR3s were found in Type 1 diabetes patients in all four CD4+ subsets. A definitive answer on HLA type influencing TCRB rearrangement was not reached here.

Only a few counts were recorded for this clone. Its antigen is not identified. As every portion of the isolated RNA was reverse transcribed, the sequencing read expressed TCRB transcripts. The assay was immunoSEQ multiplex PCR, and TCRdb's table has in-frame clones only and misses some. This sample yields 600,000 to 700,000 clones, of which about an eighth are seen a single time; roughly 0.12% belongs to the top ten. This receptor was identified in a man aged 25-40 years with type 1 diabetes. V usage is TRBV2 and J usage is TRBJ1-5; no definite D call. Material: naive CD4+ T cells from blood. CDR3 amino acids: CASSGEIEQPQHF. The CDR3 DNA is TGTGCCAGCAGCGGGGAAATTGAACAGCCCCAGCATTTT.